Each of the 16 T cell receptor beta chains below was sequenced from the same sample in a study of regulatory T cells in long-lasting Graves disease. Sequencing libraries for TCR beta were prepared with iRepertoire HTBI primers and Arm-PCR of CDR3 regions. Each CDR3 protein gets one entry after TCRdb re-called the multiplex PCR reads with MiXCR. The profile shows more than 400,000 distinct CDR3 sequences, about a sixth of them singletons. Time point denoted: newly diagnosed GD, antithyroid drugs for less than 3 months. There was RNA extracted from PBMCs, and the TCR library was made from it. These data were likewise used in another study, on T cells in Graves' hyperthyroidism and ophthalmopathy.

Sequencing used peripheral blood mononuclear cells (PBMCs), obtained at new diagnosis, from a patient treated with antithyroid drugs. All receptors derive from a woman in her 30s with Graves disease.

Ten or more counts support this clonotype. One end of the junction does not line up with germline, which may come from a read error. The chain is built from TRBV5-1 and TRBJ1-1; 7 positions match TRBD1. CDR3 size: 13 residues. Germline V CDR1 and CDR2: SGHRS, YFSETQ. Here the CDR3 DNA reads TGTGCCAGCAGCTTGGTGGGGACAGAAGAAGCTTTCTTT. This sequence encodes CASSLVGTEEAFF.

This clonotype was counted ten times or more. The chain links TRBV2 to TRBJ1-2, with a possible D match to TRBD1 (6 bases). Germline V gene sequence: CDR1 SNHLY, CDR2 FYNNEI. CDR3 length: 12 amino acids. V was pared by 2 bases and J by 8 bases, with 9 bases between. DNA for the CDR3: TGTGCCAGCAGTGAAAACAGGGACGGCTACACCTTC. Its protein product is CASSENRDGYTF.

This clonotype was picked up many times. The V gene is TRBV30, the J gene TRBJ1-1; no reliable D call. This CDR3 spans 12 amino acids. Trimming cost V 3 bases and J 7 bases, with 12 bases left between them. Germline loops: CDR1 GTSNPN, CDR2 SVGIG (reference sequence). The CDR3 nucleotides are TGTGCCTGGAGGGGAAGGCCGGGTGAAGCTTTCTTT. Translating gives CAWRGRPGEAFF.

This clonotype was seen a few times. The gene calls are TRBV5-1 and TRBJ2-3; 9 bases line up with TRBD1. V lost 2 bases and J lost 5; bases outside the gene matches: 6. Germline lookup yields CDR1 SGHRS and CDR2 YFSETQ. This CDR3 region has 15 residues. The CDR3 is CASSFKQGAIDTQYF. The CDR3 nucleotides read TGCGCCAGCAGCTTCAAACAGGGGGCAATAGATACGCAGTATTTT. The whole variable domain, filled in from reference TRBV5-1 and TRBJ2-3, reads KAGVTQTPRYLIKTRGQQVTLSCSPISGHRSVSWYQQTPGQGLQFLFEYFSETQRNKGNFPGRFSGRQFSNSRSEMNVSTLELGDSALYLCASSFKQGAIDTQYFGPGTRLTVL.

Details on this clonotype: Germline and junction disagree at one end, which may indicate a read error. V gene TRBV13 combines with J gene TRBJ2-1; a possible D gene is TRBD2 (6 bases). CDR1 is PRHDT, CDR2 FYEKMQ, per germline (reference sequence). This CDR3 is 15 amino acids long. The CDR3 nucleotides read TGTGCCAGCAGTTTAGCGGCCCTTCCGGACAATGAGCAGTTCTTC. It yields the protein CASSLAALPDNEQFF.

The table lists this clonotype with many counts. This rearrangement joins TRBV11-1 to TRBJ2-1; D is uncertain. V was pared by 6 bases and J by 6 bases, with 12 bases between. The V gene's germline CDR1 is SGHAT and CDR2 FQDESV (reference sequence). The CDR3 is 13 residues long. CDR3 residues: CASRTDLSNEQFF. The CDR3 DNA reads TGTGCCAGCAGAACCGACCTTAGCAATGAGCAGTTCTTC.

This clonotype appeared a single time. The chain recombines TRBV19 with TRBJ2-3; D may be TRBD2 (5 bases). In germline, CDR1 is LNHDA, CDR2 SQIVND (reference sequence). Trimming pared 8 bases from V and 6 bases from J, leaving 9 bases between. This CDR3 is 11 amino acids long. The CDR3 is CASGRRDTQYF. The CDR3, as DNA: TGTGCCAGTGGAAGGAGGGATACGCAGTATTTT. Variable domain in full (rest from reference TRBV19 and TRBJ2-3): DGGITQSPKYLFRKEGQNVTLSCEQNLNHDAMYWYRQDPGQGLRLIYYSQIVNDFQKGDIAEGYSVSREKKESFPLTVTSAQKNPTAFYLCASGRRDTQYFGPGTRLTVL.

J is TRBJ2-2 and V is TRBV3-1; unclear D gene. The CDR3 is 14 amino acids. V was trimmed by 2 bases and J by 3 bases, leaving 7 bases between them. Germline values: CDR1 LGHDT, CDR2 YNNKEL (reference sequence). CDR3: CASSQPLDTGELFF. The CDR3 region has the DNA TGTGCCAGCAGCCAACCCCTGGACACCGGGGAGCTGTTTTTT. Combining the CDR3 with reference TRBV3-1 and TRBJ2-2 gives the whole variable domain DTAVSQTPKYLVTQMGNDKSIKCEQNLGHDTMYWYKQDSKKFLKIMFSYNNKELIINETVPNRFSPKSPDKAHLNLHINSLELGDSAVYFCASSQPLDTGELFFGEGSRLTVL.

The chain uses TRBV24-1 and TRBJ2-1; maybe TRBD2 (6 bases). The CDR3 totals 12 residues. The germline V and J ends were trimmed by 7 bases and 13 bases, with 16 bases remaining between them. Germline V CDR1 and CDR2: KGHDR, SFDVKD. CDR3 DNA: TGTGCCACCAGCCCTCTCGGGACTCGACAGTTCTTC. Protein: CATSPLGTRQFF.

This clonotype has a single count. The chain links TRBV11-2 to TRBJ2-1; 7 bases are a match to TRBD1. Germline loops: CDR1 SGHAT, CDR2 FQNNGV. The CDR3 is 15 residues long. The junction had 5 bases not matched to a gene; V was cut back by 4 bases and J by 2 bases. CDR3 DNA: TGTGCCAGCAGCTCTATACAGGGGCCCTACAATGAGCAGTTCTTC. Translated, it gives CASSSIQGPYNEQFF.

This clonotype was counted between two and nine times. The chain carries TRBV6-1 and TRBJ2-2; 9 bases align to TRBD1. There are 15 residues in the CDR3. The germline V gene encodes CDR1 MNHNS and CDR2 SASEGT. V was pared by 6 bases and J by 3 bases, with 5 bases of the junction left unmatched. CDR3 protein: CASRPGTGYTGELFF. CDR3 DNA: TGTGCCAGCAGGCCCGGGACAGGGTACACCGGGGAGCTGTTTTTT.

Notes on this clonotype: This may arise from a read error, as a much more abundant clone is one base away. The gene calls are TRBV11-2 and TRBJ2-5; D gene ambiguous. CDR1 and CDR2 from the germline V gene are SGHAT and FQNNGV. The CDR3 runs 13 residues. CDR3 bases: TGTGCCAGCAGCGCCTGGTCCCAAGAGACCCGGTACTTC. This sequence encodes CASSAWSQETRYF.

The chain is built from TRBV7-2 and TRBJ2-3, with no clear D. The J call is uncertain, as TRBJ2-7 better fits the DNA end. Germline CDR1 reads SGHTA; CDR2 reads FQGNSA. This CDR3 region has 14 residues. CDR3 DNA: TGTGCCAGCAGCTCTACGCCCTTCTCCTACGAGCAGTACTTC. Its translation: CASSSTPFSYEQYF.

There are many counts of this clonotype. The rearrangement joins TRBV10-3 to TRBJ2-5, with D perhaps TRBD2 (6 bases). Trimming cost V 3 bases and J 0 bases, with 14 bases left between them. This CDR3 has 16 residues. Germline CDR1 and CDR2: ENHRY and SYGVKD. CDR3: CAISDVAGGYQETQYF. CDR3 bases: TGTGCCATCAGTGACGTCGCAGGAGGGTACCAAGAGACCCAGTACTTC.

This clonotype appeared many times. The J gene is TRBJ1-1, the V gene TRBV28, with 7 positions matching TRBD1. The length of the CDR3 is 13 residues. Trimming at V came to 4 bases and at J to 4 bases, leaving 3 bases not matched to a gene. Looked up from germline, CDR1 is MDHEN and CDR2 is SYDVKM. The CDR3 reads CASSSSGGTEAFF. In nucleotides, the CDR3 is TGTGCCAGCAGTTCCTCAGGGGGCACTGAAGCTTTCTTT.

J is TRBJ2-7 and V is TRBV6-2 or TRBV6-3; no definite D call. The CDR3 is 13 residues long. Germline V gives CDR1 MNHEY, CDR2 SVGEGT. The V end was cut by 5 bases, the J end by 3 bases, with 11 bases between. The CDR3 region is CASSPGPLYEQYF. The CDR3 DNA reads TGTGCCAGCAGTCCCGGGCCCCTCTACGAGCAGTACTTC.